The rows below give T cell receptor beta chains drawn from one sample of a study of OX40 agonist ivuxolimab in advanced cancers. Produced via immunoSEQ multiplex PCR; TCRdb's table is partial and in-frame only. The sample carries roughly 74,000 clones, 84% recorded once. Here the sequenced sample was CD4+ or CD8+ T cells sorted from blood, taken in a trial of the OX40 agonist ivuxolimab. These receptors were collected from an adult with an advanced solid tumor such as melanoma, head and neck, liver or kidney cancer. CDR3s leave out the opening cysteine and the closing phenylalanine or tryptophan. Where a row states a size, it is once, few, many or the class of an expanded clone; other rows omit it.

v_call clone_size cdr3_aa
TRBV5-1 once ASTLGGTEAF
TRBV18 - ASSPRNNQPQH
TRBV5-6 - ASTVGQGALGYT
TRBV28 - ASSPFKNTGELF
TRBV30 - AWSVLAGVNYEQY
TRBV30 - AWRPRGGNEQY
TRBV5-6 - ASSLTSLDTQY
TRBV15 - ATSREAGENTGELF
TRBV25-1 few ASSPPSGGLNTGELF
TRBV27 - ATSRDTLSYEQY
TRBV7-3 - ASSLGLAGDPEQF
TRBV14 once ASSQGGHYGYT
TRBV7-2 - ASSRMNEGSPLH
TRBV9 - ASSVGTGGNEKLF
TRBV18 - ASSRGRHMNTEAF
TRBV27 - ASSPLAGGSTGELF
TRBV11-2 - ASSPGGYYGYT
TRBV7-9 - ASSFNTGVGEQY
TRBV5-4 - ASSLSPTKAAYEQY
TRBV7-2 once ASSLEGTGGYEQY
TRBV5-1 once ASSLGAAGINEQF
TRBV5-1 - ASSSRQGAYGYT
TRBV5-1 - ASSHQGQGSTGELF
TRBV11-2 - ASSLDSRRAAYGYT
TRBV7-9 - ASSRQGLETQY
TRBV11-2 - ASSLGLAGGQETQY
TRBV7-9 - ASSLTNQPQH
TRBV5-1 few ASSLGARQGARTEAF
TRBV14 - ASSPWRTLNTGELF
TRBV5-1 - ASSSRDRYNEQF
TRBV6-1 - ASSAGTGYGYT
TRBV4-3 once ASSQAQGYNEQF
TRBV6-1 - ASSEGGTPSYEQY
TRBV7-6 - ASSPSLTYNEQF
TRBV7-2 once ASSLGYQETQY
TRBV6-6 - ASTPPDGGNEQF
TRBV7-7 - ASSLSGGVQETQY